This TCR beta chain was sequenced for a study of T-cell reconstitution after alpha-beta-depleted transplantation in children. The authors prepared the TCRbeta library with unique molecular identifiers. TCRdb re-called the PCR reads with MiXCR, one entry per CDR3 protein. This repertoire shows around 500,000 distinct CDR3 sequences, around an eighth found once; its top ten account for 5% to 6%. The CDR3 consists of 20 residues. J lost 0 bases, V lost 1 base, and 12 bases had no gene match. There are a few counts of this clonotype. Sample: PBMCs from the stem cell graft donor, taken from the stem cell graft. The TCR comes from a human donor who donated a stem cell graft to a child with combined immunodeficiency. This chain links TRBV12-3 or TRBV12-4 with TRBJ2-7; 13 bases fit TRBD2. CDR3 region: CASSLVARGLAGPSSYEQYF. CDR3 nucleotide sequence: TGTGCCAGCAGTTTAGTTGCGCGGGGACTAGCGGGACCAAGCTCCTACGAGCAGTACTTC.